This T cell receptor beta chain comes out of a study of blood T cells in healthy people across ages (dated by TCRdb to 2014 to 2015). General notes on the study: Template switching captured roughly one uniquely barcoded TCR beta cDNA molecule per two T cells in model experiments. To avoid experimental bias, donors of different ages were randomly spread across the sequencing lanes. Using deep sequencing normalized with unique cDNA molecular identifiers, the study measured how TCR beta repertoire diversity changes with age. Two additional independent replicas of 1 million unique cDNA reads from the same blood draw were analyzed for two donors (one aged 18 to 30 and one aged 80 or older). Donors were grouped into four age groups: young (average about 15 years), middle-aged (39), aged (about 60) and long-lived (82).

CDR1 and CDR2 are read off the germline V gene as MNHNS and SASEGT. From the cysteine up to the phenylalanine, the CDR3 has a length of 14 residues. CDR3 DNA only is kept here, 42 bases in frame from base 1. The V end loses 5 bases and the J end loses 0 bases, and a stretch of 11 bases separates them. Library preparation used 5' RACE. Sequencing relied on an Illumina HiSeq 2500. The second PCR ran for about 7 to 11 cycles and used a J-beta primer mix along with a sample-barcoded 5' primer. Each TCR beta cDNA molecule received a unique molecular identifier from a template-switch 5' adaptor carrying 12 random nucleotides. Each sample yielded at least 2.5 million CDR3-containing paired-end reads. First-strand cDNA synthesis was performed from all RNA using the Mint cDNA synthesis kit, with priming by a TRBC-specific oligonucleotide. Following uracil-DNA glycosylase treatment, all cDNA underwent a first 18-cycle PCR with the universal primers M1SS and BC2_uni_R. The study's own analysis went as follows. Each sample was normalized by randomly selecting 1 million high-quality reads, each carrying a distinct molecular identifier. Reads with shared molecular identifiers were discarded instead of being binned into consensus sequences. MiTCR, with a Q25 quality threshold and the strictest error-elimination algorithm, was used for CDR3 identification, clonotype clustering and error correction. A nonparametric unseen species model using Euler transformation provided a lower-bound estimate of total TCR beta diversity. The public reads were reanalyzed by TCRdb: fastp trimming at Q25, MiXCR alignment, in-frame beta chains only. Entries that share a CDR3 protein sequence are merged under the most common genes and DNA. The V and J calls shown here were made by TCRdb, not taken from the authors' results. The sample data list more than 1 million distinct CDR3 sequences, and more than 35% of these were observed just once. The top ten hold over 15% of the sample.

About this clonotype: Its antigen target is currently unknown. No clone much larger than this one lies a single base away; base qualities are absent.

The donors were 40 or so Caucasian individuals from Russia, aged roughly 6 to 100 years, who were systemically healthy. Ten milliliters of peripheral blood were collected from each donor into EDTA-treated Vacutainer tubes. Ficoll-Paque density-gradient centrifugation was used to isolate PBMCs, with at least 6.5 million obtained per sample. Total RNA was extracted from PBMCs with Trizol reagent, with at least 6 micrograms obtained per sample. The percentages of naive CD45RAhigh/CD27high T cells were determined by flow cytometry on a PBMC aliquot from every donor. What the study reported, not specific to this receptor: Estimates of total diversity based on one million sequenced T cells were regarded as lower bounds and as underestimates. Bulk unsorted PBMC profiling prevented conclusive comparison of naive and antigen-experienced compartments. There was a strong correlation between observed TCR beta diversity and the percentage of naive T cells measured by flow cytometry. Compared with the aged group, the long-lived group had more naive CD4+ T cells, fewer expanded clones and increased TCR diversity, suggesting age selection. Donor CMV infection status was unknown, potentially confounding age-related changes in expanded clonotypes. As age increased, observed TCR beta diversity per million T cells dropped in a roughly linear way, and a significant reduction was already evident by age 40.

The V gene is TRBV6-1 and the J gene is TRBJ2-7; too little of a D gene remains to name it. The source of this sequence is a woman aged 55-69 years in good health. Material: blood. CDR3 sequence: CASSPGGYSYEQYF. The DNA reads TGTGCCAGCAGTCCAGGCGGATACTCCTACGAGCAGTACTTC.